Presented here are 22 T cell receptor beta chains from one specimen sequenced in a study of T cells in Graves' hyperthyroidism and ophthalmopathy. The CDR3 regions of TCR beta were amplified from RNA transcripts. First-round RT-PCR of the TCR CDR3 relied on the HTBI primer set. TCRdb independently ran MiXCR on the multiplex PCR reads; one entry per CDR3 protein. The sample has hundreds of thousands of distinct CDR3 sequences, 46% seen once. The sequencing sample was made of peripheral blood or thyroid tissue (not recorded which). The receptors here all came from a woman between 18 and 29 years old with Graves' hyperthyroidism.

In its sample, this clonotype was seen a few times. The rearrangement uses TRBV7-2 and TRBJ2-5, with TRBD1 identical over 8 bases. The germline gives CDR1 SGHTA, CDR2 FQGNSA. With V trimmed by 3 bases and J by 5 bases, 14 bases remained unmatched. The CDR3 is 17 amino acids. The CDR3 DNA follows: TGTGCCAGCAGCTTCCGGGCCGGCAGGGGGCGCTCGGAGACCCAGTACTTC. Encoded protein: CASSFRAGRGRSETQYF.

The chain links TRBV20-1 to TRBJ2-3; 9 bases match TRBD2. Germline V gives CDR1 DFQATT, CDR2 SNEGSKA (reference sequence). J was trimmed by 5 bases and V by 6 bases; bases with no gene match: 15. There are 16 residues in the CDR3. The CDR3 is CSAKGGPSGTRDTQYF. The CDR3 region has the DNA TGCAGTGCGAAGGGAGGTCCTAGCGGGACTAGAGATACGCAGTATTTT.

A word on this clonotype: The conserved phenylalanine or tryptophan is not found at the CDR3 terminus, so this likely reflects a read error. The chain carries TRBV9 and TRBJ1-2; D is perhaps TRBD1 (5 bases). Per the germline V gene, CDR1 is SGDLS and CDR2 is YYNGEE. V lost 4 bases to trimming and J lost 4 bases, with 11 bases between them. CDR3 size: 13 residues. CDR3 amino acids: CASSPQARYGYTI. The CDR3 DNA reads TGTGCCAGCAGCCCACAGGCTCGCTATGGCTACACCATC.

With regard to this clonotype: A read error may produce the germline difference seen at one junction end. CDR3 DNA: TGCGCCAGCAGCCGCGAAAGGGCATTCTCCTACGAGCAGTACTTC. Protein sequence: CASSRERAFSYEQYF. The chain has TRBV5-5 and TRBJ2-7; D gene unclear. The CDR3 runs to 15 residues. Germline values: CDR1 SGHKS, CDR2 YYEKEE (reference sequence).

The gene calls are TRBV6-1 and TRBJ1-5; possibly TRBD1 for D (5 bases). The CDR3 is 12 amino acids. Germline CDR1 is MNHNS and CDR2 is SASEGT. Trimming stripped 6 bases from V and 5 bases from J, with 8 bases between. CDR3 in DNA: TGTGCCAGCAGGGGGGGAGATCAGCCCCAGCATTTT. Translation: CASRGGDQPQHF.

The chain couples TRBV12-3 or TRBV12-4 to TRBJ1-1; D is unclear. This CDR3 comprises 13 residues. The CDR3 DNA follows: TGTGCTAGAGATTACGTACGGAACACTGAAGCTTTCTTT. Translating it yields CARDYVRNTEAFF.

Concerning this clonotype: This sequence may be a read error, since a much larger clone differs from it by one base. The chain has TRBV7-6 and TRBJ1-2; no definite D call. The V gene lost 4 bases and the J gene lost 6 bases, with 18 bases spanning the gap. Looked up from germline, CDR1 is SGHVS and CDR2 is FNYEAQ. The CDR3 is 15 amino acids. The CDR3 DNA sequence: TGTGCCAGCAGCTCCCGGGCCCTTAGCAAGGATGGCTACACCTTC. Translated: CASSSRALSKDGYTF.

This clonotype was picked up a small number of times. V usage is TRBV5-1 and J usage is TRBJ1-3; D gene ambiguous. Germline V gene data show CDR1 as SGHRS and CDR2 as YFSETQ. Trimming pared 1 base from V and 9 bases from J, leaving 14 bases between. This CDR3 has 14 amino acids. CDR3 amino acids: CASSLTANAGTIYF. The CDR3 nucleotides are TGCGCCAGCAGCTTGACAGCCAACGCGGGCACCATATATTTT.

The rearrangement joins TRBV7-8 to TRBJ2-7, with D unclear. Germline CDR1 is SGHVS and CDR2 is FQNEAQ. This CDR3 is built from 12 residues. V was trimmed by 3 bases and J by 11 bases, leaving 14 bases between them. CDR3 residues: CASSLGQTKEYF. The CDR3 nucleotides are TGTGCCAGCAGCTTGGGTCAGACAAAAGAGTACTTC.

The V gene is TRBV20-1, the J gene TRBJ1-3, with TRBD1 as a possible D gene (5 bases). Germline loops: CDR1 DFQATT, CDR2 SNEGSKA (reference sequence). Trimming shortened V by 0 bases and J by 4 bases, and 10 bases separated the two germline ends. This CDR3 is 14 amino acids long. CDR3 DNA sequence: TGCAGTGCTAGAGAGGTGGGGGTAGGAAACACCATATATTTT. Amino acid sequence: CSAREVGVGNTIYF.

The chain has TRBV7-9 and TRBJ2-7; 7 bases agree with TRBD1. The ends lost 2 bases at V and 2 bases at J; junction bases unmatched: 12. This CDR3 region has 17 residues. Germline CDR1 is SEHNR and CDR2 is FQNEAQ (reference sequence). This chain's CDR3 is CASSLRPGRQGAYEQYF. The CDR3 DNA reads as TGTGCCAGCAGCTTAAGGCCGGGACGGCAGGGGGCCTACGAGCAGTACTTC.

V usage is TRBV25-1 and J usage is TRBJ2-6, with 9 bases lining up with TRBD1. The CDR3 loop spans 18 amino acids. V lost 5 bases to trimming and J lost 0 bases; unmatched junction nucleotides: 8. Per the germline V gene, CDR1 is MGHDK and CDR2 is SYGVNS. CDR3 DNA: TGTGCCAGCAGTCCCCGACAGGGGGAGCCCTCTGGGGCCAACGTCCTGACTTTC. This encodes CASSPRQGEPSGANVLTF.

There are many counts of this clonotype. The rearrangement joins TRBV2 to TRBJ2-5; possibly TRBD2 for D (5 bases). Trimming left V 7 bases short and J 5 bases short, with 14 bases between. Germline CDR1 SNHLY, CDR2 FYNNEI. The CDR3 sequence is 13 residues long. The chain's CDR3 is CASTPRGWETQYF. The CDR3 nucleotides read TGTGCCAGCACCCCTCGGGGTTGGGAGACCCAGTACTTC.

This clonotype has just a few counts. This CDR3 reads CATSASRQSNYGYTF. CDR3 sequence (DNA): TGTGCCACCAGTGCTAGCAGACAGTCAAACTATGGCTACACCTTC. This chain links TRBV24-1 with TRBJ1-2, with D possibly being TRBD1 (5 bases). V was clipped by 5 bases and J by 2 bases, with 14 bases between them. The CDR3 spans 15 residues. Germline CDR1 and CDR2: KGHDR and SFDVKD.

This clonotype has more than one count but fewer than ten. V and J are TRBV7-9 and TRBJ2-7; 11 nucleotides match TRBD2. The germline V gene encodes CDR1 SEHNR and CDR2 FQNEAQ (reference sequence). The CDR3 is 17 residues long. J lost 3 bases, V lost 5 bases, and 12 bases had no gene match. DNA for the CDR3: TGTGCCAGCAGCCTACTACTATTGGGGACTAGCGGCTACGAGCAGTACTTC. Translation gives CASSLLLLGTSGYEQYF.

J is TRBJ1-6 and V is TRBV10-3; D is uncertain. This CDR3 region has 13 residues. Germline V gives CDR1 ENHRY, CDR2 SYGVKD. The V gene lost 0 bases and the J gene lost 14 bases, with 11 bases spanning the gap. The CDR3 sequence: CAISESTVVTLHF. The DNA for the CDR3 is TGTGCCATCAGTGAGTCGACGGTGGTGACCCTCCACTTT.

V and J are TRBV10-3 and TRBJ1-6, with D tentatively TRBD1 (6 bases). V was clipped by 0 bases and J by 9 bases, with 12 bases between them. The germline gives CDR1 ENHRY, CDR2 SYGVKD. This CDR3 region has 15 residues. CDR3 DNA sequence: TGTGCCATCAGTGAGTCCGACCAGGGGAGTTCACCCCTCCACTTT. It specifies CAISESDQGSSPLHF.

V and J are TRBV19 and TRBJ2-7, with D uncertain. Germline-derived CDR1 and CDR2 are LNHDA and SQIVND (reference sequence). The CDR3 has 13 residues. V lost 3 bases and J lost 6, with 12 bases in between. In nucleotides, the CDR3 is TGTGCCAGTAGTATTGGCCCCCCCCTCGAGCAGTACTTC. Translation gives CASSIGPPLEQYF.

This rearrangement joins TRBV2 to TRBJ1-1; D might be TRBD1 (6 bases). The V and J ends lost 4 bases and 3 bases respectively, with 12 bases between them. Per the germline V gene, CDR1 is SNHLY and CDR2 is FYNNEI. This CDR3 has 14 residues. CDR3 coding DNA: TGTGCCAGCAGTGCTAGGGGGGGCGACACTGAAGCTTTCTTT. Its protein is CASSARGGDTEAFF.

There are many counts of this clonotype. This chain connects TRBV10-3 to TRBJ1-2, with 7 bases fitting TRBD1. V was clipped by 6 bases and J by 0 bases; unmatched bases: 10. The CDR3 extends over 16 amino acids. Germline CDR1 ENHRY, CDR2 SYGVKD. CDR3 coding DNA: TGTGCCATCAGGTACCCGGGACAGACAACTAACTATGGCTACACCTTC. Translation gives CAIRYPGQTTNYGYTF.

This clonotype was recorded at least ten times. The V and J genes are TRBV12-3 or TRBV12-4 and TRBJ1-5; the D is unclear. V was clipped by 6 bases and J by 5 bases, with 11 bases between them. CDR3 length: 13 residues. CDR3: CASSPVEDQPQHF. CDR3 nucleotide sequence: TGTGCCAGCAGCCCCGTAGAGGATCAGCCCCAGCATTTT.

This clonotype was observed at least ten times. J is TRBJ1-1 and V is TRBV7-8; no clear D gene. V gave up 0 bases and J gave up 5 bases, with 7 bases separating them. CDR1 is SGHVS and CDR2 is FQNEAQ in the germline V gene. CDR3 length equals 13 residues. In DNA, the CDR3 is TGTGCCAGCAGCTTAGCGAGAGAAACTGAAGCTTTCTTT. This sequence encodes CASSLARETEAFF.